The entry below describes one T cell receptor beta chain. V dropped 5 bases and J dropped 4; count of bases not matched to a gene: 6. The CDR3 has 16 residues. Germline V gene lookup returns CDR1 PRHDT and CDR2 FYEKMQ (reference sequence). The data were obtained in a study of blood T cell repertoires in COVID-19. In the original analysis: Reference gene primer amplification gave estimated nucleated cell counts. Profiled with immunoSEQ multiplex PCR; TCRdb holds only in-frame clones, not every one. D and trimming were read from the DNA, whereas the V and J calls and clone size are those reported in that table. There are 150,000 to 200,000 clones in the sample; 70% to 90% occur only once, and more than 3% lies in the top ten.

The sequence came from a man aged 60 to 69 with acute or convalescent COVID-19. The source material was peripheral blood. The chain couples TRBV13 to TRBJ2-3; 13 positions match TRBD2. The CDR3 bases are TGTGCCAGCAGCACTCAACTAGCGGGAGGGTCAGATACGCAGTATTTT. It translates to CASSTQLAGGSDTQYF.